The 15 T cell receptor beta chains in this list originate from one sample, sequenced in a study of regulatory T cells in long-lasting Graves disease. Regarding time point: newly diagnosed GD, antithyroid drugs for less than 3 months. Preparation of the TCR library used RNA extracted from PBMCs. For TCR beta, libraries came from iRepertoire HTBI primers and Arm-PCR of CDR3 regions. TCRdb reanalysed the multiplex PCR reads using MiXCR and keeps one entry per CDR3 protein. The sample consists of 250,000 to 300,000 distinct CDR3 sequences, 15% to 20% of them appearing once. The data were also submitted as part of a second study, on T cells in Graves' hyperthyroidism and ophthalmopathy.

Sequences were derived from peripheral blood mononuclear cells (PBMCs), sampled at new diagnosis, from a patient treated with antithyroid drugs. Every receptor here comes from a young woman with Graves disease.

This clonotype has a count of ten or more. The chain combines TRBV18 with TRBJ2-7; TRBD1 matches 9 bases. Germline values: CDR1 KGHSH, CDR2 LQKENI. V was pared by 1 base and J by 6 bases, with 4 bases of the junction left unmatched. This CDR3 comprises 14 residues. The CDR3 spells CASSPRQGGSEQYF. The CDR3 DNA sequence: TGTGCCAGCTCACCACGACAGGGGGGAAGCGAGCAGTACTTC. Together with reference TRBV18 and TRBJ2-7, the CDR3 gives the full variable domain: NAGVMQNPRHLVRRRGQEARLRCSPMKGHSHVYWYRQLPEEGLKFMVYLQKENIIDESGMPKERFSAEFPKEGPSILRIQQVVRGDSAAYFCASSPRQGGSEQYFGPGTRLTVT.

A note on this clonotype: A far larger clone is just one base off, so this is likely a read error. The chain has TRBV5-5 and TRBJ1-1; weak D call: TRBD1 (6 bases). The CDR3 length is 12 residues. Germline assignment: CDR1 SGHKS and CDR2 YYEKEE (reference sequence). CDR3 in DNA: TGCGCCAGCAGCATGTCGGGAGGGGGAACTTTCTTT. It yields the protein CASSMSGGGTFF.

V gene TRBV5-1 combines with J gene TRBJ1-3, with D tentatively TRBD1 (6 bases). V lost 6 bases, J lost 0 bases, and 10 bases lay in between. The CDR3 consists of 14 residues. Germline CDR1 and CDR2: SGHRS and YFSETQ. CDR3 amino acids: CASKGHPSGNTIYF. The CDR3 bases are TGCGCCAGCAAGGGACATCCCTCTGGAAACACCATATATTTT.

The genes are TRBV20-1 and TRBJ2-2, with unresolved D. In germline, CDR1 is DFQATT, CDR2 SNEGSKA (reference sequence). This CDR3 is built from 14 residues. V lost 3 bases to trimming and J lost 4 bases, with 12 bases between them. The CDR3 sequence: CSASRPGSTGELFF. CDR3 bases: TGCAGTGCTAGTAGGCCGGGCAGCACCGGGGAGCTGTTTTTT.

There are many counts of this clonotype. V gene TRBV7-8 combines with J gene TRBJ1-5; TRBD1 might be the D (5 bases). Germline values: CDR1 SGHVS, CDR2 FQNEAQ. The CDR3 has 15 amino acids. V was clipped by 5 bases and J by 0 bases, with 11 bases between them. The CDR3 here is CASSPRDVSNQPQHF. In DNA form, the CDR3 reads TGTGCCAGCAGCCCCCGGGACGTTAGCAATCAGCCCCAGCATTTT.

The chain links TRBV7-2 to TRBJ2-7; 8 nucleotides agree with TRBD2. This CDR3 is built from 17 residues. From germline, CDR1 is SGHTA and CDR2 FQGNSA. Trimming removed 1 base from V and 2 bases from J; junction bases left unmatched: 10. The DNA for the CDR3 is TGTGCCAGCAGCTTAGATGGGTTGAGCGGGGGCGCCTACGAGCAGTACTTC. Protein sequence: CASSLDGLSGGAYEQYF.

This clonotype was found many times. The chain recombines TRBV3-1 with TRBJ2-1, with D unresolved. V lost 6 bases to trimming and J lost 4 bases, with 13 bases between them. The germline gives CDR1 LGHDT, CDR2 YNNKEL (reference sequence). The CDR3 sequence is 14 residues long. CDR3 nucleotides: TGTGCCAGCAGGCGGCTCGACGGATACAATGAGCAGTTCTTC. This codes for CASRRLDGYNEQFF.

In its sample, this clonotype was seen many times. The chain recombines TRBV14 with TRBJ1-1; 12 bases agree with TRBD1. Germline values: CDR1 SGHDN, CDR2 FVKESK. The junction had 10 bases not matched to a gene; V was cut back by 4 bases and J by 1 base. This CDR3 spans 18 amino acids. CDR3 protein: CASSPLWGQGAANTEAFF. The CDR3 DNA reads TGTGCCAGCAGCCCCCTATGGGGACAGGGGGCCGCGAACACTGAAGCTTTCTTT.

This clonotype occurred a few times. The chain uses TRBV25-1 and TRBJ1-2; perhaps TRBD1 as D (5 bases). Per germline, CDR1 MGHDK and CDR2 SYGVNS. Between the trimmed V and J ends, which lost 6 bases and 4 bases, there was a span of 12 bases. The CDR3 length is 13 residues. This chain's CDR3 is CASRQGTSYGYTF. The CDR3 DNA is TGTGCCAGCAGGCAGGGCACCTCCTATGGCTACACCTTC.

The sample holds many counts of this clonotype. The chain is built from TRBV20-1 and TRBJ2-2, with D possibly matching TRBD1 (6 bases). The CDR3 has 16 residues. The V and J ends lost 2 bases and 4 bases respectively, with 17 bases between them. Looked up from germline, CDR1 is DFQATT and CDR2 is SNEGSKA (reference sequence). CDR3 loop: CSARKSPDSFTGELFF. CDR3 sequence (DNA): TGCAGTGCTAGAAAGTCCCCGGACAGCTTCACCGGGGAGCTGTTTTTT.

Many counts were recorded for this clonotype. This chain connects TRBV19 to TRBJ1-1, with D possibly being TRBD1 (5 bases). The V gene lost 3 bases and the J gene lost 1 base, with 15 bases spanning the gap. There are 16 residues in the CDR3. The germline gives CDR1 LNHDA, CDR2 SQIVND (reference sequence). CDR3 protein: CASSIYRGRSNTEAFF. The DNA for the CDR3 is TGTGCCAGTAGTATTTATAGGGGCAGGTCGAACACTGAAGCTTTCTTT.

In its sample, this clonotype was seen many times. The chain employs TRBV9 and TRBJ2-7; maybe TRBD1 (6 bases). Trimming took 3 bases from V and 6 from J, leaving 13 bases between them. The germline CDR1 and CDR2 sequences are SGDLS and YYNGEE. The length of the CDR3 is 13 residues. Written as DNA, the CDR3 is TGTGCCAGCAGCGCACAGGGTATAGGCGAGCAGTACTTC. This codes for CASSAQGIGEQYF.

This clonotype was counted only a few times. The chain joins TRBV2 to TRBJ1-5; D gene uncertain. Trimming removed 3 bases from V and 5 bases from J, with 11 bases in between. Looked up from germline, CDR1 is SNHLY and CDR2 is FYNNEI. The CDR3 length is 14 residues. Here the CDR3 reads CASSEWPDHQPQHF. CDR3 nucleotides: TGTGCCAGCAGTGAGTGGCCCGATCATCAGCCCCAGCATTTT. Variable domain in full (rest from reference TRBV2 and TRBJ1-5): EPEVTQTPSHQVTQMGQEVILRCVPISNHLYFYWYRQILGQKVEFLVSFYNNEISEKSEIFDDQFSVERPDGSNFTLKIRSTKLEDSAMYFCASSEWPDHQPQHFGDGTRLSIL.

In its sample, this clonotype was seen many times. The chain links TRBV5-1 to TRBJ2-7, with 7 bases that match TRBD2. Trimming at V came to 4 bases and at J to 3 bases, leaving 1 base not matched to a gene. The CDR3 sequence is 12 residues long. Germline V gene data show CDR1 as SGHRS and CDR2 as YFSETQ. The CDR3 is CASSRTSYEQYF. In nucleotides, the CDR3 is TGCGCCAGCAGCCGGACTAGCTACGAGCAGTACTTC.

This clonotype occurred many times. The chain links TRBV5-1 to TRBJ2-1, with D unclear. The CDR3 runs 14 residues. V was cut by 4 bases and J by 9 bases, with 17 bases left in between. The germline gives CDR1 SGHRS, CDR2 YFSETQ. The CDR3 coding sequence is TGCGCCAGCAGCCAGGACCTTAATTGGGGTGAGCAGTTCTTC. It specifies CASSQDLNWGEQFF.